The source of this TCR beta chain is a study of regulatory T cells in long-lasting Graves disease. This CDR3 region has 14 residues. The germline CDR1 and CDR2 sequences are MNHNS and SASEGT. In its sample, this clonotype was seen once. An end of the junction does not agree with germline; a read error may underlie this. Arm-PCR with iRepertoire HTBI primers amplified the CDR3 regions for these TCR beta libraries. TCRdb recomputed calls from the multiplex PCR reads with MiXCR, one row per CDR3 protein. This sample has 440,000 or so distinct CDR3 sequences, with approximately 16% found just once. The time point was: newly diagnosed GD, antithyroid drugs for less than 3 months. There was RNA extracted from PBMCs, and the TCR library was made from it. This sample also belongs to another study, concerning T cells in Graves' hyperthyroidism and ophthalmopathy. Per that study: Also found in blood were most expanded thyroid clonotypes above 0.001.

This clonotype was obtained from a woman under 40 with Graves disease. The specimen was peripheral blood mononuclear cells (PBMCs), collected at new diagnosis, from a patient treated with antithyroid drugs. This sequence joins TRBV6-1 and TRBJ2-2; unclear D gene. DNA for the CDR3: TGTACCAGCAGAAGGCCCGGGCCGACCGGGGAGCTGTTTTTT. Translated, it gives CTSRRPGPTGELFF.